This TCR beta chain was found in a study of blood T cells in healthy people across ages (dated by TCRdb to between 2014 and 2017). Describing the broader study: In model experiments, template switching captured about one uniquely barcoded TCR beta cDNA molecule for every two T cells. To avoid experimental bias, donors of different ages were distributed randomly across sequencing lanes. Four age groups were formed from the donors: young (average 16 years), middle-aged (around 41), aged (about 62) and long-lived (about 75). The study measured age-related changes in TCR beta repertoire diversity using deep sequencing normalized with unique cDNA molecular identifiers. For two donors (one aged 18 to 30 and one aged 80 or older), the study analyzed two additional independent replicas of 1 million unique cDNA reads from the same blood draw. Study-level results and caveats: A strong correlation was found between observed TCR beta diversity and the percentage of naive T cells measured by flow cytometry. As age increased, observed TCR beta diversity per million T cells dropped in a roughly linear way, and a significant reduction was already evident by age 40. Compared with the aged group, more naive CD4+ T cells, fewer expanded clones and increased TCR diversity were shown by the long-lived group, suggesting age selection. Because donor CMV infection status was unknown, age-related changes in expanded clonotypes were potentially confounded. Because profiling used bulk unsorted PBMCs, naive and antigen-experienced compartments could not be compared conclusively. Estimates of total diversity from one million sequenced T cells were regarded as lower bounds and underestimates.

Including the terminal cysteine and phenylalanine, the CDR3 comprises 14 residues. The retained sequence is limited to the CDR3, 42 bases, with the frame set at the first base. Trimming removed 2 bases from V and 5 bases from J, leaving 12 bases between the germline ends. The germline V gene supplies CDR1 SNHLY and CDR2 FYNNEI. The library was made by 5' RACE. Instrument on record: Illumina HiSeq 2500. A second roughly 6 to 11 cycle PCR used a sample-barcoded 5' primer and a J-beta primer mix. A template-switch 5' adaptor carrying 12 random nucleotides introduced a unique molecular identifier onto each TCR beta cDNA molecule. At least 3 million CDR3-containing paired-end reads were obtained from each sample. First-strand cDNA was synthesized from all RNA with the Mint cDNA synthesis kit, primed by a TRBC-specific oligonucleotide. Following uracil-DNA glycosylase treatment, all cDNA underwent a first 18-cycle PCR with the universal primers M1SS and BC2_uni_R. The paper's processing steps were these. Each sample was normalized by randomly selecting 1 million high-quality reads, each carrying a distinct molecular identifier. Instead of being binned into consensus sequences, reads with shared molecular identifiers were discarded. MiTCR, with a Q25 quality threshold and the strictest error-elimination algorithm, was used for CDR3 identification, clonotype clustering and error correction. Lower-bound total TCR beta diversity was estimated with a nonparametric unseen species model using Euler transformation. TCRdb reran the public reads through fastp at Q25 and MiXCR, keeping productive beta chains. Each CDR3 protein appears once, grouped with its most common genes and DNA. For this entry, the V and J calls and clone size follow TCRdb and not the study's own pipeline. The sample contains 780,000 or so distinct CDR3 sequences, about 61% of them found a single time. The ten largest clones represent 20% to 30% of the sample.

The roughly 39 donors, aged 6 to 90 years, were systemically healthy Caucasian individuals from Russia. Each donor gave roughly 9.5 milliliters of peripheral blood, collected into EDTA-treated Vacutainer tubes. Ficoll-Paque density-gradient centrifugation was used to isolate PBMCs, with at least 6 million obtained per sample. Total RNA, at least 5 micrograms per sample, was extracted from PBMCs with Trizol reagent. Naive CD45RAhigh/CD27high T cell percentages were measured by flow cytometry on a PBMC aliquot from every donor. In its sample, this clonotype was seen a few times. It has no known antigen specificity. Within one base of it there is no much larger clone, and no base qualities were kept.

The sample comprised blood. The receptor was derived from a man between 35 and 55 years old in good health. This chain is built from TRBV2 and TRBJ2-5, with TRBD1 perhaps the D gene, on 7 matching bases. The CDR3 reads as follows: CASSERTGGETQYF. In nucleotides, the sequence is TGTGCCAGCAGTGAAAGGACAGGAGGGGAGACCCAGTACTTC.